The 16 T cell receptor beta chains below all came from one sample that was sequenced in a study of tumor-infiltrating lymphocytes in primary liver carcinoma. cDNA specific to TCR beta was made from 450 to 650 ng of total RNA, with a constant-region primer employed for priming. It was through three nested multiplex PCR rounds of slightly modified ARM-PCR that TCR beta libraries arose. TRBV1-TRBV30 forward primers and a C-beta reverse primer were used in the first two PCR rounds, which each ran for approximately 11 cycles. TCRdb used MiXCR to reprocess the multiplex PCR reads, holding one entry per CDR3 protein. Among over 250,000 distinct CDR3 sequences, 50% to 60% were seen once, and the ten largest hold about a sixth. The researchers obtained blood RNA from unsorted whole blood and also extracted germline DNA. What was sequenced was peripheral blood. The source of these receptors is a woman under 40 with primary liver carcinoma and hepatitis B virus infection.

With regard to this clonotype: Here the CDR3 omits its conserved ending phenylalanine or tryptophan, so a read error is the likely source. The chain combines TRBV12-3 or TRBV12-4 with TRBJ1-1; a possible D gene is TRBD1 (6 bases). The CDR3 loop spans 14 amino acids. The CDR3 nucleotides are TGCGCCAGCAGTTTAGGGGGTCTCTCGACTGAAGCTTTCCTT. Translated: CASSLGGLSTEAFL.

Worth noting for this clonotype: One base away lies a much larger clone, so this may be a sequencing read error. The rearrangement links TRBV6-6 to TRBJ2-2; 13 bases agree with TRBD2. The CDR3 runs to 15 residues. Germline lookup yields CDR1 MNHNY and CDR2 SVGAGI (reference sequence). CDR3: CASSPGTSGTGEPFF. The CDR3 DNA follows: TGTGCCAGCAGTCCCGGGACTAGCGGGACCGGGGAGCCGTTTTTT.

As concerns this clonotype: The conserved final phenylalanine or tryptophan is absent from the CDR3, which likely points to a read error. The limits of the CDR3 on the DNA are not certain, so only TCRdb's listed CDR3 is given. The chain couples TRBV5-6 to TRBJ2-7; TRBD1 reflects the table's D call only, with no check against the DNA. CDR1 and CDR2 (germline): SGHDT, YYEEEE. The CDR3 is 14 amino acids in total, end residues counted. CDR3: CASNVRLSGVRMDI.

The sample holds a few counts of this clonotype. The chain recombines TRBV20-1 with TRBJ2-3, with 7 bases fitting TRBD2. J lost 4 bases, V lost 3 bases, and 4 bases had no gene match. The CDR3 extends over 13 amino acids. In germline, CDR1 is DFQATT, CDR2 SNEGSKA (reference sequence). The DNA of the CDR3 is TGCAGTGCTAGGGGAGGGGTCCCAGATACGCAGTATTTT. Translated: CSARGGVPDTQYF.

A remark on this clonotype: A read error may explain this, as a much larger clone is one base away. The J gene is TRBJ2-7, the V gene TRBV6-2 or TRBV6-3; D is possibly TRBD1 (5 bases). V dropped 4 bases and J dropped 0 bases, with 16 bases sitting between them. The CDR3 loop spans 16 amino acids. The germline gives CDR1 MNHEY, CDR2 SVGEGT. The CDR3 reads CASSSRTSKSSYEQYV. DNA for the CDR3: TGTGCCAGCAGTTCCCGGACATCAAAAAGCTCCTACGAGCAGTACGTC.

A note on this clonotype: Possible read error: a much larger clone is one base away. The chain is built from TRBV12-3 or TRBV12-4 and TRBJ2-5; D is undetermined. CDR3 length equals 16 residues. Trimming pared 3 bases from V and 4 bases from J, leaving 18 bases between. CDR3 protein: CASSFFGELARETQYF. For the CDR3, the DNA is TGTGCCAGCAGTTTTTTTGGGGAACTGGCGCGAGAGACCCAGTACTTC.

The rearrangement joins TRBV4-1 to TRBJ1-3; D ambiguous. V shed 5 bases and J shed 5 bases, with 19 bases lying between them. The CDR3 length is 16 residues. Germline V gives CDR1 MGHRA, CDR2 YSYEKL. The CDR3, as DNA: TGCGCCAGCAGCTCTGATAACCTGGGAACTCGAAACACCATATATTTT. It specifies CASSSDNLGTRNTIYF.

Remarks on this clonotype: A much bigger clone sits one base away, suggesting this may be a read error. The chain joins TRBV29-1 to TRBJ1-2; D gene uncertain. The CDR3 sequence is 12 residues long. Per germline, CDR1 SQVTM and CDR2 ANQGSEA. The CDR3 is CSLESLGRGYTF. The CDR3 DNA follows: TGCAGCCTTGAAAGCCTCGGGAGGGGCTACACCTTC.

This clonotype was detected only a few times. The chain uses TRBV6-5 and TRBJ2-2, with 9 bases fitting TRBD1. The CDR3 runs 19 residues. Looked up from germline, CDR1 is MNHEY and CDR2 is SVGAGI. The V segment lost 7 bases and the J segment 2 bases; nucleotides outside the gene matches: 17. CDR3 loop: CASNSYEFDRGENTGELFF. Here the CDR3 DNA reads TGTGCCAGCAACTCATACGAATTTGACAGGGGGGAAAACACCGGGGAGCTGTTTTTT.

The gene calls are TRBV28 and TRBJ2-7; perhaps TRBD2 as D (6 bases). Germline CDR1 and CDR2: MDHEN and SYDVKM. V gave up 1 base and J gave up 3 bases, with 10 bases separating them. This CDR3 region has 14 residues. CDR3 in DNA: TGTGCCAGCAGTTTATCAGGGACTGACTACGAGCAGTACTTC. Translation: CASSLSGTDYEQYF.

Regarding this clonotype: This CDR3 is missing its conserved last phenylalanine or tryptophan, likely due to a read error. The DNA is left out, because the CDR3 cannot be placed on it with certainty; the CDR3 is given as TCRdb lists it. This CDR3 reads CASSLTPGSYGYTI. The chain combines TRBV7-8 with TRBJ1-2; TRBD1 is taken as the D call from the table, unchecked against the DNA. Germline values: CDR1 SGHVS, CDR2 FQNEAQ. The CDR3 sequence runs 14 residues, both termini included.

This clonotype appeared a few times. The rearrangement joins TRBV6-2 or TRBV6-3 to TRBJ2-7; 13 bases align to TRBD2. After removal of 6 bases from V and 0 bases from J, the junction contained 2 bases not matched to a gene. Per the germline V gene, CDR1 is MNHEY and CDR2 is SVGEGT. The CDR3 is made up of 15 amino acids. For the CDR3, the DNA is TGTGCCAGCAGGCGGACTAGCGGGAGCTCCTACGAGCAGTACTTC. It encodes CASRRTSGSSYEQYF.

V usage is TRBV6-2 or TRBV6-3 and J usage is TRBJ1-5, with a weak D call TRBD1 (5 bases). Trimming took 5 bases from V and 4 from J, leaving 9 bases between them. The germline V gene encodes CDR1 MNHEY and CDR2 SVGEGT. The CDR3 loop spans 13 amino acids. The CDR3 sequence: CASSRGVNQPQHF. CDR3 coding DNA: TGTGCCAGCAGTCGGGGCGTAAATCAGCCCCAGCATTTT.

For this clonotype: This clone may be a read error of a much larger clone one base away. This CDR3 is missing its conserved last phenylalanine or tryptophan, likely due to a read error. The chain couples TRBV5-5 to TRBJ2-5, with D hard to call. From germline, CDR1 is SGHKS and CDR2 YYEKEE (reference sequence). Trimming shortened V by 4 bases and J by 5 bases, and 6 bases separated the two germline ends. The CDR3 is made up of 11 amino acids. CDR3: CASSISETQYL. CDR3 nucleotides: TGTGCCAGCAGCATATCGGAGACCCAGTACCTC.

The CDR3 is CASSLIAGGTDTQYF. As DNA, the CDR3 is TGTGCCAGCAGCTTAATCGCGGGCGGCACAGATACGCAGTATTTT. The genes are TRBV11-2 and TRBJ2-3; weak D call: TRBD2 (5 bases). This CDR3 has 15 amino acids. Looked up from germline, CDR1 is SGHAT and CDR2 is FQNNGV. V was cut by 2 bases and J by 1 base, with 10 bases left in between.

This clonotype was observed many times. CDR3 sequence reads: CASTHGQSQETQYF. DNA of the CDR3: TGCGCCAGCACCCACGGACAGTCTCAAGAGACCCAGTACTTC. The chain links TRBV5-1 to TRBJ2-5; D perhaps matches TRBD1 (6 bases). CDR3 length: 14 residues. Germline V gene data show CDR1 as SGHRS and CDR2 as YFSETQ. V gave up 6 bases and J gave up 2 bases, with 14 bases separating them.